Sequencing of this TCR beta chain was carried out in a study of blood T cells in healthy people across ages. This clonotype was counted a few times. The authors ran a second PCR of roughly 6 to 11 cycles using a sample-barcoded 5' primer and a J-beta primer mix. Each cDNA molecule received a tag from a template-switch adaptor that had 12 random nucleotides. Using its own MiXCR run on the 5' RACE reads, TCRdb lists one record per CDR3 protein. The sample contains 1.8 million or so distinct CDR3 sequences, about 39% of which appear only once. In germline, CDR1 is MDHEN, CDR2 SYDVKM. V lost 5 bases to trimming and J lost 0 bases, with 11 bases between them. The CDR3 loop spans 15 amino acids. Samples each had at least 5.5 micrograms of total RNA extracted.

The chain employs TRBV28 and TRBJ2-4, with D possibly being TRBD1 or TRBD2 (6 bases each). Sequencing was carried out using blood. The origin of this receptor is a human donor in good health. The CDR3 reads CASSPGAVAKNIQYF. The CDR3 DNA follows: TGTGCCAGCAGTCCGGGGGCGGTAGCCAAAAACATTCAGTACTTC. Variable domain in full (rest from reference TRBV28 and TRBJ2-4): DVKVTQSSRYLVKRTGEKVFLECVQDMDHENMFWYRQDPGLGLRLIYFSYDVKMKEKGDIPEGYSVSREKKERFSLILESASTNQTSMYLCASSPGAVAKNIQYFGAGTRLSVL.